The 22 T cell receptor beta chains given below trace back to one sample, sequenced in a study of blood T cells in healthy people across ages. The authors ran a second PCR of 7 to 11 cycles using a sample-barcoded 5' primer and a J-beta primer mix. TCRdb re-derived calls from the 5' RACE reads in MiXCR, one entry per CDR3 protein. The data hold around 1,000,000 distinct CDR3 sequences, with 35% to 45% observed a single time. Sequenced sample: blood. The receptor source for this set is a man aged 18 to 35 in good health.

This clonotype showed up just a few times. The chain recombines TRBV9 with TRBJ2-2; D is uncertain. Germline assignment: CDR1 SGDLS and CDR2 YYNGEE. The CDR3 loop spans 16 amino acids. V was pared by 4 bases and J by 2 bases, with 15 bases between. The CDR3 loop is CASSPRLTDNTGELFF. For the CDR3, the DNA is TGTGCCAGCAGCCCTCGACTGACGGATAACACCGGGGAGCTGTTTTTT.

This clonotype was seen a handful of times. The rearrangement joins TRBV20-1 to TRBJ1-1, with unresolved D. Germline V lookup: CDR1 DFQATT, CDR2 SNEGSKA (reference sequence). With 3 bases removed from V and 4 bases from J, the gap between germline ends came to 21 bases. CDR3 length: 16 residues. The CDR3 is CSASYAGRWGSTEAFF. CDR3 in DNA: TGCAGTGCTAGTTATGCGGGCAGATGGGGAAGCACTGAAGCTTTCTTT.

This sequence joins TRBV12-3 or TRBV12-4 and TRBJ2-1, with D possibly matching TRBD2 (6 bases). The CDR3 is made up of 13 amino acids. Between the trimmed V and J ends, which lost 6 bases and 4 bases, there was a span of 10 bases. Written as DNA, the CDR3 is TGTGCCAGCAGACCCGGGACTTACAATGAGCAGTTCTTC. This gives the protein CASRPGTYNEQFF.

This clonotype was detected a few times. The rearrangement uses TRBV6-1 and TRBJ2-3; the D is unclear. CDR1 and CDR2 (germline): MNHNS, SASEGT. V was pared by 7 bases and J by 0 bases, with 8 bases between. There are 13 residues in the CDR3. The CDR3 region is CASNGRSTDTQYF. As DNA, the CDR3 is TGTGCCAGCAACGGCAGAAGCACAGATACGCAGTATTTT.

The rearrangement links TRBV7-9 to TRBJ2-5; 9 bases agree with TRBD1. Germline CDR1 and CDR2: SEHNR and FQNEAQ (reference sequence). The J segment lost 1 base and the V segment lost 2 bases, leaving 5 bases of the junction unmatched. The CDR3 is 16 amino acids. The CDR3 region is CASSLHRDRAQETQYF. CDR3 coding DNA: TGTGCCAGCAGCTTACACCGGGACAGGGCCCAAGAGACCCAGTACTTC.

The genes are TRBV4-2 and TRBJ2-3; TRBD1 matches 8 bases. The length of the CDR3 is 17 residues. J was trimmed by 3 bases and V by 4 bases; bases with no gene match: 12. Germline V gene data show CDR1 as LGHNA and CDR2 as YNFKEQ. The CDR3 region is CASSPPGQAYATDTQYF. The CDR3 DNA follows: TGTGCCAGCAGCCCTCCGGGACAGGCTTACGCTACAGATACGCAGTATTTT.

Note on this clonotype: One end of the junction varies from germline; a read error may be responsible. The CDR3 DNA reads as TGTGCCAGCACCCGGACTAGCGGGGGTAATATCGGTGAGCGGTTCTTC. Residues: CASTRTSGGNIGERFF. This chain links TRBV6-6 with TRBJ2-1; 13 bases fit TRBD2. CDR1 and CDR2 from the germline V gene are MNHNY and SVGAGI (reference sequence). The CDR3 has 16 residues.

The rearrangement links TRBV5-1 to TRBJ2-3; D remains unclear. Germline-derived CDR1 and CDR2 are SGHRS and YFSETQ. V lost 3 bases, J lost 1 base, and 9 bases lay in between. CDR3 length: 14 residues. The CDR3 nucleotides are TGCGCCAGCAGCTCCTCTCTCGGCACAGATACGCAGTATTTT. Protein product: CASSSSLGTDTQYF.

This clonotype was observed once. The chain joins TRBV3-1 to TRBJ1-4, with D uncertain. The CDR3 runs 17 residues. V dropped 0 bases and J dropped 0 bases, with 11 bases sitting between them. From germline, CDR1 is LGHDT and CDR2 YNNKEL (reference sequence). The DNA of the CDR3 is TGTGCCAGCAGCCAAGAACAGATCCCTGCAACTAATGAAAAACTGTTTTTT. It encodes CASSQEQIPATNEKLFF.

In this sample, this clonotype turned up a few times. J is TRBJ1-2 and V is TRBV20-1; D is perhaps TRBD1 (5 bases). Germline CDR1 reads DFQATT; CDR2 reads SNEGSKA (reference sequence). This CDR3 is built from 13 residues. The CDR3 reads CSIHGGTGYGYTF. The CDR3 coding sequence is TGCAGCATCCACGGGGGTACCGGCTATGGCTACACCTTC.

This CDR3 is CASETQGATNEKLFF. CDR3 sequence (DNA): TGCGCCAGCGAAACGCAGGGGGCAACTAATGAAAAACTGTTTTTT. The genes are TRBV5-1 and TRBJ1-4; 7 bases line up with TRBD1. The CDR3 spans 15 residues. Germline V lookup: CDR1 SGHRS, CDR2 YFSETQ. Unmatched junction bases numbered 6, after V lost 7 bases and J lost 0 bases.

The sample holds a few counts of this clonotype. The chain has TRBV19 and TRBJ1-1; D not resolved. This CDR3 is 12 amino acids long. The V end lost 3 bases, the J end lost 4 bases, and 6 bases lay between the germline ends. CDR1 LNHDA and CDR2 SQIVND come from the germline V gene (reference sequence). This CDR3 is CASSMGITEAFF. For the CDR3, the DNA is TGTGCCAGTAGTATGGGTATCACTGAAGCTTTCTTT.

This clonotype was seen a few times. The CDR3 sequence: CASSEGPGFGQPQHF. The CDR3 DNA sequence: TGTGCCAGCAGTGAAGGGCCAGGGTTCGGACAGCCCCAGCATTTT. The chain joins TRBV25-1 to TRBJ1-5, with D tentatively TRBD1 (5 bases). The CDR3 extends over 15 amino acids. CDR1 is MGHDK and CDR2 is SYGVNS in the germline V gene. Trimming shortened V by 2 bases and J by 7 bases, and 15 bases separated the two germline ends.

This clonotype has a count of ten or more. The chain has TRBV10-3 and TRBJ1-5; possible D gene TRBD1, 5 bases. The CDR3 runs to 13 residues. CDR1 is ENHRY, CDR2 SYGVKD, per germline. V lost 6 bases and J lost 0, with 6 bases in between. The CDR3 here is CAISRDSNQPQHF. The CDR3 DNA sequence: TGTGCCATCAGCAGGGATAGCAATCAGCCCCAGCATTTT.

This clonotype was picked up one time. This chain connects TRBV30 to TRBJ2-7, with D uncertain. The germline V and J ends were trimmed by 1 base and 7 bases, with 8 bases remaining between them. The CDR3 length is 11 residues. Germline CDR1 is GTSNPN and CDR2 is SVGIG (reference sequence). This chain's CDR3 is CAWSDYNEQYF. The DNA of the CDR3 is TGTGCCTGGAGTGACTACAATGAGCAGTACTTC. Full variable domain (missing parts from reference TRBV30 and TRBJ2-7): SQTIHQWPATLVQPVGSPLSLECTVEGTSNPNLYWYRQAAGRGLQLLFYSVGIGQISSEVPQNLSASRPQDRQFILSSKKLLLSDSGFYLCAWSDYNEQYFGPGTRLTVT.

This chain connects TRBV4-1 to TRBJ1-1; D may be TRBD1 (5 bases). CDR1 is MGHRA and CDR2 is YSYEKL in the germline V gene. The CDR3 is 19 amino acids. Trimming cost V 0 bases and J 3 bases, with 23 bases left between them. CDR3 bases: TGCGCCAGCAGCCAAGAAGGGCGTTTTTCGGGGGTGAGGGACACTGAAGCTTTCTTT. Its translation is CASSQEGRFSGVRDTEAFF.

This clonotype came up a few times. The V gene is TRBV4-2, the J gene TRBJ2-3, with D tentatively TRBD2 (6 bases). The CDR3 totals 16 residues. V dropped 6 bases and J dropped 3 bases, with 19 bases sitting between them. Germline V gives CDR1 LGHNA, CDR2 YNFKEQ. The CDR3 coding sequence is TGTGCCAGCAGTCCGGACCCCGGGGGTCGGACAGATACGCAGTATTTT. This encodes CASSPDPGGRTDTQYF.

This clonotype was seen more than once but under ten times. The chain is built from TRBV9 and TRBJ2-1; D call uncertain. CDR1 is SGDLS and CDR2 is YYNGEE in the germline V gene. This CDR3 is 12 amino acids long. The V and J ends lost 3 bases and 7 bases respectively, with 8 bases between them. For the CDR3, the DNA is TGTGCCAGCAGCGGGAGCTGGAATGAGCAGTTCTTC. The encoded protein is CASSGSWNEQFF.

At least ten counts were recorded for this clonotype. The chain is built from TRBV7-2 and TRBJ2-1; D gene unclear. The V gene's germline CDR1 is SGHTA and CDR2 FQGNSA. This CDR3 is 13 amino acids long. The V end was cut by 2 bases, the J end by 4 bases, with 6 bases between. CDR3 nucleotides: TGTGCCAGCAGCTTAAGGTCTTACAATGAGCAGTTCTTC. Amino acids: CASSLRSYNEQFF.

The rearrangement joins TRBV12-3 or TRBV12-4 to TRBJ2-1, with unresolved D. Trimming pared 3 bases from V and 5 bases from J, leaving 20 bases between. The CDR3 spans 17 residues. CDR3 protein: CASSFRMGRGPDNEQFF. CDR3 nucleotide sequence: TGTGCCAGCAGTTTTAGGATGGGTAGAGGTCCGGACAATGAGCAGTTCTTC.

This clonotype was found a few times. This CDR3 reads CASERGQRTDTQYF. CDR3 coding DNA: TGTGCCAGCGAGAGAGGACAGCGCACAGATACGCAGTATTTT. The V gene is TRBV2, the J gene TRBJ2-3; perhaps TRBD1 as D (6 bases). Germline lookup yields CDR1 SNHLY and CDR2 FYNNEI. Trimming took 8 bases from V and 1 from J, leaving 13 bases between them. This CDR3 spans 14 amino acids.

The table lists this clonotype with a few counts. The chain is built from TRBV9 and TRBJ1-1; D not certain. Germline V gene lookup returns CDR1 SGDLS and CDR2 YYNGEE. The germline V and J ends were trimmed by 1 base and 4 bases, with 11 bases remaining between them. The CDR3 covers 14 residues. CDR3 nucleotide sequence: TGTGCCAGCAGCGTATCCCCAGAGGGCACTGAAGCTTTCTTT. This translates into CASSVSPEGTEAFF. The full variable domain, in which reference TRBV9 and TRBJ1-1 provide the parts outside the CDR3, is DSGVTQTPKHLITATGQRVTLRCSPRSGDLSVYWYQQSLDQGLQFLIQYYNGEERAKGNILERFSAQQFPDLHSELNLSSLELGDSALYFCASSVSPEGTEAFFGQGTRLTVV.